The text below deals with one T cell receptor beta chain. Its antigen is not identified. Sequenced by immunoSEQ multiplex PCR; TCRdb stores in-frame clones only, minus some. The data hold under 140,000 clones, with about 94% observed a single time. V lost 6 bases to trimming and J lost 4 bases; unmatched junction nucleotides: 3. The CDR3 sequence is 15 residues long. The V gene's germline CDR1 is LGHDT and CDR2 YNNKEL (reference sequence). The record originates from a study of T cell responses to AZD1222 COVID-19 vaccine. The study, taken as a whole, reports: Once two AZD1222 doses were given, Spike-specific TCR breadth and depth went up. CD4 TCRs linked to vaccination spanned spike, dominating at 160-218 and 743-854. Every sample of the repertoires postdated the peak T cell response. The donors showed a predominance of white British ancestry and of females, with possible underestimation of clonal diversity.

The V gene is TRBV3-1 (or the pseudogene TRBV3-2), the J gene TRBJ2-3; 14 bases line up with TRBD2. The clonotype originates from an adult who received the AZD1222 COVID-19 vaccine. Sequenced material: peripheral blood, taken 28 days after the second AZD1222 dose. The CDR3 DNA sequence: TGTGCCAGCAGGGGACTAGCGGGAGTTCCAGATACGCAGTATTTT. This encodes CASRGLAGVPDTQYF.